A single sample gave rise to the 32 T cell receptor beta chains below, sequenced in a study of T cells in Graves' hyperthyroidism and ophthalmopathy. The TCR beta CDR3 regions underwent amplification using RNA transcripts as the source. First-round RT-PCR of the TCR CDR3 relied on the HTBI primer set. MiXCR was run by TCRdb on the multiplex PCR reads, yielding one entry per CDR3 protein. The repertoire holds roughly 510,000 distinct CDR3 sequences, with approximately 48% as singletons. The material sequenced was peripheral blood or thyroid tissue (not recorded which). All receptors come from an adult woman with Graves' disease, either hyperthyroidism or ophthalmopathy (not recorded which).

At least ten counts were recorded for this clonotype. CDR3 sequence (DNA): TGTGCCAGCAGCCCGAGCAGGGAGGTAGAGACCCAGTACTTC. Its protein product is CASSPSREVETQYF. The V call is TRBV7-2, the J call TRBJ2-5; perhaps TRBD2 as D (6 bases). The CDR3 is 14 residues long. The germline gives CDR1 SGHTA, CDR2 FQGNSA. V was cut by 5 bases and J by 4 bases, with 14 bases left in between.

This clonotype showed up just a few times. The V and J genes are TRBV12-3 or TRBV12-4 and TRBJ2-7; TRBD2 might be the D (6 bases). The ends were cut back, 3 bases at V and 2 bases at J, with 11 bases in the middle. This CDR3 comprises 14 residues. CDR3 sequence: CASSLGGAAYEQYF. The CDR3 coding sequence is TGTGCCAGCAGTTTGGGCGGGGCAGCCTACGAGCAGTACTTC.

A remark on this clonotype: Just one base apart from a much larger clone, this may be a read error. This chain connects TRBV5-1 to TRBJ1-4; D is tentatively TRBD1 or TRBD2 (5 bases each). The tail of the sequence fits TRBJ2-2 better, so the J call may be wrong. There are 14 residues in the CDR3. Looked up from germline, CDR1 is SGHRS and CDR2 is YFSETQ. The CDR3 DNA sequence: TGCGCCAGCAGCTTGAGAGGGGACACCGGGGAGCTGTTTTTT. Amino acids: CASSLRGDTGELFF.

This clonotype was detected many times. The rearrangement links TRBV6-6 to TRBJ1-1; a possible D gene is TRBD1 (6 bases). V gave up 4 bases and J gave up 4 bases, with 13 bases separating them. This CDR3 spans 14 amino acids. Germline CDR1 reads MNHNY; CDR2 reads SVGAGI (reference sequence). The CDR3 nucleotides are TGTGCCAGCAGTTGGTGGGGGGCCGGCACTGAAGCTTTCTTT. The encoded protein is CASSWWGAGTEAFF.

Comments on this clonotype: A read error may explain this, as a much larger clone is one base away. CDR3 sequence reads: CASRPAPLSYEQYF. Written as DNA, the CDR3 is TGTGCCAGCAGACCGGCACCGCTCTCCTACGAGCAGTACTTC. The chain links TRBV6-5 to TRBJ2-7; D gene ambiguous. Germline CDR1 reads MNHEY; CDR2 reads SVGAGI. The CDR3 consists of 14 residues. V dropped 6 bases and J dropped 0 bases, with 12 bases sitting between them.

A word on this clonotype: Relative to the germline gene, one junction end is altered; a read error may explain this. The chain links TRBV20-1 to TRBJ2-5; 10 bases are shared with TRBD1. The germline CDR1 and CDR2 sequences are DFQATT and SNEGSKA (reference sequence). This CDR3 is 12 amino acids long. The CDR3 DNA sequence: TGCAGTGCTCGGACAGGGGGGGAGAACCAGTACTTC. Protein sequence: CSARTGGENQYF.

At least ten counts were recorded for this clonotype. V and J are TRBV12-3 or TRBV12-4 and TRBJ1-2, with D unresolved. V lost 6 bases and J 8 bases, leaving 10 bases between the germline ends. The CDR3 totals 11 residues. This CDR3 is CASRTRTGYTF. The CDR3, as DNA: TGTGCCAGCAGGACTAGGACCGGCTACACCTTC.

V gene TRBV7-9 combines with J gene TRBJ2-7; 7 nucleotides agree with TRBD1. The CDR3 covers 15 residues. Germline values: CDR1 SEHNR, CDR2 FQNEAQ (reference sequence). Trimming cost V 2 bases and J 2 bases; bases outside gene matches: 6. The DNA of the CDR3 is TGTGCCAGCAGCTTAACGAGGACAGGAGCCTACGAGCAGTACTTC. As protein: CASSLTRTGAYEQYF.

This clonotype was counted between two and nine times. This chain connects TRBV12-3 or TRBV12-4 to TRBJ1-5, with a tentative D call TRBD1 (5 bases). V lost 4 bases and J lost 3, with 16 bases in between. This CDR3 contains 16 residues. CDR3: CASSYTGTDYNQPQHF. In DNA, the CDR3 is TGTGCCAGCAGTTACACCGGGACGGACTACAATCAGCCCCAGCATTTT.

The V and J genes are TRBV7-2 and TRBJ1-4, with a tentative D call TRBD1 (6 bases). V gave up 3 bases and J gave up 4 bases, with 9 bases separating them. This CDR3 region has 14 residues. The germline V gene has CDR1 SGHTA and CDR2 FQGNSA. The CDR3 spells CASSLGHSNEKLFF. CDR3 nucleotides: TGTGCCAGCAGCTTGGGACACAGTAATGAAAAACTGTTTTTT.

Many counts were recorded for this clonotype. The chain couples TRBV19 to TRBJ2-7, with unresolved D. CDR1 and CDR2 (germline): LNHDA, SQIVND (reference sequence). CDR3 length equals 15 residues. Trimming left V 3 bases short and J 2 bases short, with 14 bases between. The CDR3 region has the DNA TGTGCCAGTAGTATTACAGCGACTCAGCCCTACGAGCAGTACTTC. Protein: CASSITATQPYEQYF.

The J gene is TRBJ1-4, the V gene TRBV7-8; 8 nucleotides align to TRBD1. Looked up from germline, CDR1 is SGHVS and CDR2 is FQNEAQ. The trim removed 0 bases at V and 0 bases at J, leaving 6 bases unmatched. The CDR3 consists of 18 residues. The CDR3 spells CASSLAYRGGPTNEKLFF. The CDR3 DNA reads TGTGCCAGCAGCTTAGCCTACAGGGGGGGACCAACTAATGAAAAACTGTTTTTT.

This clonotype was counted at least ten times. The chain joins TRBV29-1 to TRBJ2-5; perhaps TRBD1 as D (6 bases). Trimming took 6 bases from V and 5 from J, leaving 7 bases between them. CDR1 and CDR2 (germline): SQVTM, ANQGSEA. CDR3 length: 10 amino acids. CDR3 region: CSVGQETQYF. Written as DNA, the CDR3 is TGCAGCGTCGGACAGGAGACCCAGTACTTC.

Many counts were recorded for this clonotype. The chain employs TRBV29-1 and TRBJ1-2, with a possible D match to TRBD1 (5 bases). The CDR3 totals 13 residues. CDR1 and CDR2 (germline): SQVTM, ANQGSEA. V was shortened by 4 bases and J by 4 bases, with 13 bases between the two germline ends. The CDR3 DNA follows: TGCAGCGTTGGCGGGCAGGGAGGCTATGGCTACACCTTC. It translates to CSVGGQGGYGYTF.

This clonotype was detected a few times. The chain has TRBV29-1 and TRBJ1-1, with D perhaps TRBD1 (6 bases). CDR3 length: 14 amino acids. Looked up from germline, CDR1 is SQVTM and CDR2 is ANQGSEA. The V gene lost 1 base and the J gene lost 8 bases, with 17 bases spanning the gap. In DNA form, the CDR3 reads TGCAGCGTTGAAGGACAGGCCCAAGCCGGAGAAGCTTTCTTT. It is translated as CSVEGQAQAGEAFF.

In this sample, this clonotype turned up once. The V and J genes are TRBV5-1 and TRBJ1-3; 9 bases are shared with TRBD1. Germline trimming cut 4 bases from V and 0 bases from J; bases unmatched to any gene: 5. CDR3 size: 16 residues. Germline assignment: CDR1 SGHRS and CDR2 YFSETQ. CDR3 residues: CASSAGQGGSGNTIYF. For the CDR3, the DNA is TGCGCCAGCAGCGCGGGACAGGGAGGCTCTGGAAACACCATATATTTT.

About this clonotype: At one boundary the junction diverges from the germline segment, which might be a read error. This chain connects TRBV4-1 to TRBJ1-5; D gene ambiguous. The CDR3 length is 15 residues. Germline assignment: CDR1 MGHRA and CDR2 YSYEKL. The CDR3 spells CASSQEVLNNQPQHF. DNA of the CDR3: TGTGCCAGCAGCCAAGAGGTACTGAACAATCAGCCCCAGCATTTT.

In this sample, this clonotype turned up many times. V and J are TRBV20-1 and TRBJ1-1; 11 bases match TRBD1. V shed 1 base and J 7 bases; nucleotides not matched to a gene: 8. Germline loops: CDR1 DFQATT, CDR2 SNEGSKA (reference sequence). CDR3 length equals 15 residues. The CDR3 coding sequence is TGCAGTGCTAGAGCGGACAGGGGGCCGAGTCTTGAAGCTTTCTTT. This sequence encodes CSARADRGPSLEAFF.

This clonotype has a handful of counts. V and J are TRBV10-3 and TRBJ2-6; D unclear. Trimming took 5 bases from V and 2 from J, leaving 4 bases between them. This CDR3 comprises 13 residues. From germline, CDR1 is ENHRY and CDR2 SYGVKD. DNA of the CDR3: TGTGCCATCAGTAGGGCTGGGGCCAACGTCCTGACTTTC. This encodes CAISRAGANVLTF.

The sample holds many counts of this clonotype. This chain connects TRBV9 to TRBJ1-5; D call uncertain. In germline, CDR1 is SGDLS, CDR2 YYNGEE. The CDR3 runs to 13 residues. V gave up 0 bases and J gave up 7 bases, with 8 bases separating them. The CDR3 protein is CASSVVGKQPQHF. CDR3 in DNA: TGTGCCAGCAGCGTAGTGGGGAAACAGCCCCAGCATTTT.

This chain connects TRBV7-3 to TRBJ1-5; TRBD1 might be the D (5 bases). The germline CDR1 and CDR2 sequences are SGHTA and FQGTGA. Trimming took off 4 bases at V and 5 bases at J, with 9 bases between the two ends. This CDR3 comprises 13 residues. CDR3 sequence (DNA): TGTGCCAGCAGCTACGGGGGAGATCAGCCCCAGCATTTT. Translating it yields CASSYGGDQPQHF. The entire variable domain, with the rest obtained from reference TRBV7-3 and TRBJ1-5, is as follows: GAGVSQTPSNKVTEKGKYVELRCDPISGHTALYWYRQSLGQGPEFLIYFQGTGAADDSGLPNDRFFAVRPEGSVSTLKIQRTERGDSAVYLCASSYGGDQPQHFGDGTRLSIL.

Worth noting for this clonotype: The junction does not match germline at one end; this may be a read error. This rearrangement joins TRBV20-1 to TRBJ1-2; no firm D call. The CDR3 covers 14 residues. Germline assignment: CDR1 DFQATT and CDR2 SNEGSKA (reference sequence). The CDR3 here is CSAGEPSLESGYTF. The CDR3 DNA is TGCAGTGCTGGAGAACCCTCCCTCGAGAGTGGCTACACCTTC.

The chain combines TRBV12-3 or TRBV12-4 with TRBJ1-3; D unclear. Trimming stripped 3 bases from V and 0 bases from J, with 15 bases between. The CDR3 runs 17 residues. The CDR3 DNA follows: TGTGCCAGCAGTTTTGATCGGCTCAGCTCCTCTGGAAACACCATATATTTT. This encodes CASSFDRLSSSGNTIYF.

Notes on this clonotype: No conserved phenylalanine or tryptophan ends this CDR3, so it is likely a read error. Because the CDR3's place on the DNA is in doubt, the DNA is left out and the CDR3 is given as listed by TCRdb. The chain is built from TRBV10-3 and TRBJ1-1; the D call of TRBD1 is as the table states it, not checked on the DNA. The CDR3 comprises 12 residues, both ends counted. Germline V gives CDR1 ENHRY, CDR2 SYGVKD. The CDR3: CAISALRGRTDY.

The J gene is TRBJ1-5, the V gene TRBV11-2, with TRBD1 identical over 8 bases. The germline CDR1 and CDR2 sequences are SGHAT and FQNNGV. The CDR3 contains 18 residues. The J segment lost 5 bases and the V segment lost 0 bases, leaving 12 bases of the junction unmatched. This chain's CDR3 is CASSLDLLATGVDQPQHF. DNA for the CDR3: TGTGCCAGCAGCTTAGATCTCTTGGCGACAGGGGTGGATCAGCCCCAGCATTTT. Looking up the rest from reference TRBV11-2 and TRBJ1-5 gives the full variable domain: EAGVAQSPRYKIIEKRQSVAFWCNPISGHATLYWYQQILGQGPKLLIQFQNNGVVDDSQLPKDRFSAERLKGVDSTLKIQPAKLEDSAVYLCASSLDLLATGVDQPQHFGDGTRLSIL.

The chain couples TRBV19 to TRBJ2-2, with 9 bases aligning to TRBD2. Per the germline V gene, CDR1 is LNHDA and CDR2 is SQIVND (reference sequence). Trimming at V came to 7 bases and at J to 5 bases, leaving 8 bases not matched to a gene. This CDR3 comprises 15 residues. As DNA, the CDR3 is TGTGCCAGTACCTTGGGACTAGCCTTTACCGGGGAGCTGTTTTTT. Translated, it gives CASTLGLAFTGELFF.

This clonotype has a count of ten or more. This sequence joins TRBV12-3 or TRBV12-4 and TRBJ1-6; a possible D gene is TRBD1 (5 bases). V lost 6 bases and J lost 7, with 13 bases in between. This CDR3 is built from 14 residues. The CDR3 nucleotides read TGTGCCAGCAGGGGGGGACTCTCAAATTCACCCCTCCACTTT. Protein product: CASRGGLSNSPLHF.

This clonotype occurred a few times. This chain uses TRBV6-1 with TRBJ2-7; D is unresolved. Germline V gives CDR1 MNHNS, CDR2 SASEGT. The V and J ends lost 8 bases and 7 bases respectively, with 12 bases between them. CDR3 size: 11 residues. CDR3 bases: TGTGCCAGCCTGAAGGATTTGGAGCAGTACTTC. This sequence encodes CASLKDLEQYF.

The chain joins TRBV2 to TRBJ1-1, with D unclear. Trimming pared 2 bases from V and 1 base from J, leaving 8 bases between. The CDR3 contains 14 residues. From germline, CDR1 is SNHLY and CDR2 FYNNEI. The CDR3 nucleotides are TGTGCCAGCAGTGAACTGGCAGGGAACACTGAAGCTTTCTTT. It encodes CASSELAGNTEAFF.

In its sample, this clonotype was seen once. V and J are TRBV7-2 and TRBJ1-5; tentatively, D is TRBD1 (6 bases). This CDR3 comprises 16 residues. V was shortened by 5 bases and J by 6 bases, with 20 bases between the two germline ends. Germline V gives CDR1 SGHTA, CDR2 FQGNSA. CDR3 sequence (DNA): TGTGCCAGCAGCGTACCCGGACAGCGGTTCGGTCAGCCCCAGCATTTT. This codes for CASSVPGQRFGQPQHF.

This clonotype came up a few times. For the CDR3, the DNA is TGTGCCAGCAGTGGACACCGGGCCCGCCCCGCGGCTTATGGCTACACCTTC. Translation: CASSGHRARPAAYGYTF. The rearrangement joins TRBV5-8 to TRBJ1-2; D might be TRBD1 (5 bases). The V and J ends lost 5 bases and 5 bases respectively, with 25 bases between them. The CDR3 loop spans 17 amino acids. Looked up from germline, CDR1 is SGHTS and CDR2 is YDEGEE.

V is TRBV7-2 and J is TRBJ1-6, with D possibly TRBD1 on 6 matching bases. The CDR3 has 15 residues. CDR1 SGHTA and CDR2 FQGNSA come from the germline V gene. Trimming took 1 base from V and 7 from J, leaving 11 bases between them. CDR3 in amino acids: CASSLGDRQNSPLHF. As DNA, the CDR3 is TGTGCCAGCAGCTTAGGCGACAGGCAAAATTCACCCCTCCACTTT. Full variable domain (remainder filled in from reference TRBV7-2 and TRBJ1-6): GAGVSQSPSNKVTEKGKDVELRCDPISGHTALYWYRQSLGQGLEFLIYFQGNSAPDKSGLPSDRFSAERTGGSVSTLTIQRTQQEDSAVYLCASSLGDRQNSPLHFGNGTRLTVT.